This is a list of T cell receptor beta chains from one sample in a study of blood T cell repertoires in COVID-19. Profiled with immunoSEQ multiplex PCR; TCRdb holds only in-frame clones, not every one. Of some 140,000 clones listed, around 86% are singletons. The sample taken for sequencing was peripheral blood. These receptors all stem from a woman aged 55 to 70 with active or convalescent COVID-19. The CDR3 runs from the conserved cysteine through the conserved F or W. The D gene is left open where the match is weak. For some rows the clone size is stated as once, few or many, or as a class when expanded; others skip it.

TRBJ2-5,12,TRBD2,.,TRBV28,CASMTSYETQYF,TGTGCCAGCATGACTAGCTATGAGACCCAGTACTTC
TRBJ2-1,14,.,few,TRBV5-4,CASSGGHQRSEQFF,TGTGCCAGCAGCGGGGGACACCAAAGAAGTGAGCAGTTCTTC
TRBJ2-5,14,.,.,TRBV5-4,CASSPGTSQETQYF,TGTGCCAGCAGCCCGGGGACTTCTCAAGAGACCCAGTACTTC
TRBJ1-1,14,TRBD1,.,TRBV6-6,CASSPDRAGTEAFF,TGTGCCAGCAGTCCGGACAGGGCTGGCACTGAAGCTTTCTTT
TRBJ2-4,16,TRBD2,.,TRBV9,CASSAEAGGGGNIQYF,TGTGCCAGCAGCGCCGAAGCGGGAGGGGGGGGAAACATTCAGTACTTC
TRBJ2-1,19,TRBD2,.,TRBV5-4,CASSSQTLAGGRSYNEQFF,TGTGCCAGCAGCTCGCAGACACTAGCGGGAGGTAGGTCCTACAATGAGCAGTTCTTC
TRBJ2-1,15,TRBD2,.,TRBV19,CASSRLAGGYNEQFF,TGTGCCAGTAGTCGACTAGCGGGGGGCTACAATGAGCAGTTCTTC
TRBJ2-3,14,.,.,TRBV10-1,CASRGEARGDTQYF,TGCGCCAGCAGGGGAGAGGCCAGAGGAGATACGCAGTATTTT
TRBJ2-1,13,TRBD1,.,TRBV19,CASSRQGANEQFF,TGTGCCAGTAGTCGACAGGGGGCAAATGAGCAGTTCTTC
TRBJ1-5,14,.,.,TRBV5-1,CASSLDGSNQPQHF,TGCGCCAGCAGCTTGGATGGCAGCAATCAGCCCCAGCATTTT
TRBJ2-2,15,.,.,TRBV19,CASSIRSSNTGELFF,TGTGCCAGTAGTATTAGATCCTCTAACACCGGGGAGCTGTTTTTT
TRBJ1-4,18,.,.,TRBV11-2,CASSLDGLLGSGGEKLFF,TGTGCCAGCAGCTTAGATGGTCTGCTGGGGTCGGGAGGGGAAAAACTGTTTTTT
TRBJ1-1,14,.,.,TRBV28,CASSLAGRVTEAFF,TGTGCCAGCAGTTTAGCGGGGAGGGTCACTGAAGCTTTCTTT
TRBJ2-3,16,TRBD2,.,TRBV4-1,CASSQLSGSFTDTQYF,TGCGCCAGCAGCCAACTTAGCGGGTCGTTCACAGATACGCAGTATTTT
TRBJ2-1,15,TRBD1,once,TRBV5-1,CASSLEGQGYNEQFF,TGCGCCAGCAGCTTGGAGGGACAGGGGTACAATGAGCAGTTCTTC
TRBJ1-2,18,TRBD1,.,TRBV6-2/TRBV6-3,CASSYSPAGQPQRYGYTF,TGTGCCAGCAGTTACTCCCCCGCGGGACAGCCTCAACGGTATGGCTACACCTTC
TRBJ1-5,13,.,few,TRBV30,CAWGAGGNQPQHF,TGTGCCTGGGGTGCGGGTGGGAATCAGCCCCAGCATTTT
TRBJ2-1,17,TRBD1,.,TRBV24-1,CATSDLERGTGVYEQFF,TGTGCCACCAGTGATTTGGAAAGGGGGACAGGGGTCTATGAGCAGTTCTTC
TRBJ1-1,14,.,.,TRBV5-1,CASSPGGANTEAFF,TGCGCCAGCAGCCCAGGCGGGGCGAACACTGAAGCTTTCTTT
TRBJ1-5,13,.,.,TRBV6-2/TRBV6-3,CASSYGRNQPQHF,TGTGCCAGCAGTTACGGGAGGAATCAGCCCCAGCATTTT
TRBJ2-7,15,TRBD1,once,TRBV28,CASRRSGQGSYEQYF,TGTGCCAGCAGACGATCGGGACAGGGAAGCTACGAGCAGTACTTC
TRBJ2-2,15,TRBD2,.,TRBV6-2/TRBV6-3,CASSSPPGGLGELFF,TGTGCCAGCAGTAGCCCCCCGGGAGGGCTGGGGGAGCTGTTTTTT
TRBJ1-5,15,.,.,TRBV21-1,CASSKEWAGGQPQHF,TGTGCCAGCAGCAAAGAGTGGGCGGGTGGTCAGCCCCAGCATTTT
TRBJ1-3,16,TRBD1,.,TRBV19,CASSIVGTGVGNTIYF,TGTGCCAGTAGTATCGTCGGGACAGGGGTTGGAAACACCATATATTTT
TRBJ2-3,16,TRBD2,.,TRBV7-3,CASSPAPGGLTDTQYF,TGTGCCAGCAGCCCAGCCCCGGGAGGACTTACAGATACGCAGTATTTT
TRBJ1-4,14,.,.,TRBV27,CASSLRVASEKLFF,TGTGCCAGCAGCCTCCGGGTGGCATCCGAAAAACTGTTTTTT
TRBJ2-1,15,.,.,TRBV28,CATTEGGETYNEQFF,TGTGCCACCACCGAAGGGGGAGAAACCTACAATGAGCAGTTCTTC
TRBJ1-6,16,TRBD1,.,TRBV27,CASSYWDRGGDSPLHF,TGTGCCAGCAGTTATTGGGACAGGGGAGGGGATTCACCCCTCCACTTT
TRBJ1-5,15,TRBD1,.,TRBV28,CASSKRTGHGQPQHF,TGTGCCAGCAGTAAAAGGACAGGGCATGGTCAGCCCCAGCATTTT
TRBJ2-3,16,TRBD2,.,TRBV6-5,CASSYAGTSHTGTQYF,TGTGCCAGCAGTTACGCCGGGACTAGTCATACCGGTACGCAGTATTTT
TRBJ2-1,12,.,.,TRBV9,CASSGTRHEQFF,TGTGCCAGCAGCGGTACTAGGCATGAGCAGTTCTTC
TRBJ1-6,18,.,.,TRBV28,CASSLRNTGHLYNSPLHF,TGTGCCAGCAGTTTAAGGAACACGGGACACCTCTATAATTCACCCCTCCACTTT
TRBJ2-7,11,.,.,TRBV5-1,CASSASYEQYF,TGCGCCAGCAGCGCCAGCTACGAGCAGTACTTC
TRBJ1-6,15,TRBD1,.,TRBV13,CASSSSPGGGSPLHF,TGTGCCAGCAGCTCATCGCCAGGGGGCGGTTCACCCCTCCACTTT
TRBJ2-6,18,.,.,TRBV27,CASSLWSRVGSGANVLTF,TGTGCCAGCAGTTTATGGTCCAGGGTTGGGTCTGGGGCCAACGTCCTGACTTTC
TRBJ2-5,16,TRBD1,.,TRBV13,CASSRAQGQGQETQYF,TGTGCCAGCAGTAGGGCCCAGGGACAGGGCCAAGAGACCCAGTACTTC
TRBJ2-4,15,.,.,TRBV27,CASSSGAGVGNIQYF,TGTGCCAGCAGTTCGGGGGCGGGGGTCGGAAACATTCAGTACTTC